One and the same sample provided the 2 T cell receptor beta chains below, sequenced in a study of CD8+ T cells in alopecia areata. Reverse transcribed after extraction, RNA yielded cDNA as the sequencing template. The protocol was immunoSEQ multiplex PCR, while the TCRdb copy is restricted to in-frame clones and leaves out a portion. The table has 150,000 to 200,000 clones, 60% seen once; the top ten hold approximately 1%. Treatment given: oral pan-JAK inhibitor, 5-10 mg twice daily. Source: CD4+ T cells sorted from blood, taken at week 24, from a patient treated with tofacitinib. The receptor set was obtained from a human donor with alopecia areata.

This chain joins TRBV15 and TRBJ1-5; unclear D gene. V was clipped by 6 bases and J by 2 bases, with 5 bases between them. Germline CDR1 reads LNHNV; CDR2 reads YYDKDF (reference sequence). This CDR3 region has 12 residues. CDR3 coding DNA: TGTGCCACCAGTTTAGGCAATCAGCCCCAGCATTTT. This encodes CATSLGNQPQHF.

This clone was seen a few times. The rearrangement links TRBV6-4 to TRBJ1-2, with D tentatively TRBD1 (5 bases). The CDR3 has 15 amino acids. V lost 2 bases and J lost 8, with 18 bases in between. Looked up from germline, CDR1 is MRHNA and CDR2 is SNTAGT. Here the CDR3 reads CASSDRLGDLSGYTF. The CDR3 DNA reads as TGTGCCAGCAGTGACCGACTCGGGGACTTGAGCGGCTACACCTTC.